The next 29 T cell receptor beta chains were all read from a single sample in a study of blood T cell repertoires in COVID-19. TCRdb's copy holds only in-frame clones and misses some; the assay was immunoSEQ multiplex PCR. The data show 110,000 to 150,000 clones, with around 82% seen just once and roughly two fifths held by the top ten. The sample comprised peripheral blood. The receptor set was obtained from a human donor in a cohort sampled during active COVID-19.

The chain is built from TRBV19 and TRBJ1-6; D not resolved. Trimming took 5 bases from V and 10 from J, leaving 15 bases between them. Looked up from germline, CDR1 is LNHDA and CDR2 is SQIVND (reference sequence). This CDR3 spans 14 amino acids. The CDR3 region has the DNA TGTGCCAGTAGTTCCTTCACCGGAGGCTCACCCCTCCACTTT. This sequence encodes CASSSFTGGSPLHF.

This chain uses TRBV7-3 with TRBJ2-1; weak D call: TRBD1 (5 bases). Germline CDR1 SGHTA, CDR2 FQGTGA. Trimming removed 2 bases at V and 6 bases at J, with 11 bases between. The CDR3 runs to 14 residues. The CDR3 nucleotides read TGTGCCAGCAGCTTAGCCCCCCAGGGCAATGAGCAGTTCTTC. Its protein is CASSLAPQGNEQFF.

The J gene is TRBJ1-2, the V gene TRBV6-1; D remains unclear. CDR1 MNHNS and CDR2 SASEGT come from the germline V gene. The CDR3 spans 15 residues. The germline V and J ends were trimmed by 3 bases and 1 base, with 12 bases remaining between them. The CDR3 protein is CASSDSFVSNYGYTF. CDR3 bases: TGTGCCAGCAGTGATTCCTTCGTGAGTAACTATGGCTACACCTTC.

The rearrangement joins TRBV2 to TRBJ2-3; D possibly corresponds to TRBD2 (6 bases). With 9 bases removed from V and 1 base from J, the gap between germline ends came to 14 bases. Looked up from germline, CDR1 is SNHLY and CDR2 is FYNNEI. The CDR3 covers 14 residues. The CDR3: CASKNERGTDTQYF. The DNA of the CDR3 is TGTGCCAGTAAGAATGAGCGGGGCACAGATACGCAGTATTTT.

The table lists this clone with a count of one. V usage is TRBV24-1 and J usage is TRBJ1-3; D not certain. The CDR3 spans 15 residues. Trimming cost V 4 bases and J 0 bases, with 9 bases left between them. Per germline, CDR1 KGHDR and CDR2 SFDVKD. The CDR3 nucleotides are TGTGCCACCAGTGACGGGGTGAGCTCTGGAAACACCATATATTTT. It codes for CATSDGVSSGNTIYF.

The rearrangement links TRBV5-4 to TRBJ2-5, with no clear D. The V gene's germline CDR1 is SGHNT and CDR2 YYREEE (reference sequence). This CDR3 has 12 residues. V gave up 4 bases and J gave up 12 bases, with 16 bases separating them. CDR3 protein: CASSLPPLPKYF. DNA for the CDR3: TGTGCCAGCAGCCTACCCCCCCTCCCAAAGTACTTC.

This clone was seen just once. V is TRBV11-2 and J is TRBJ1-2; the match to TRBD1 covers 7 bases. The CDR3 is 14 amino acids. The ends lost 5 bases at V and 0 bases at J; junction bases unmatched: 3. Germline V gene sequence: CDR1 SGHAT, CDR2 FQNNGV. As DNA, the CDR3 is TGTGCCAGCAGCAGGGACAGTGCTAACTATGGCTACACCTTC. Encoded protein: CASSRDSANYGYTF.

CDR3 protein: CSATDRFTEAFF. The CDR3 DNA sequence: TGCAGTGCTACTGACAGGTTCACTGAAGCTTTCTTT. The rearrangement uses TRBV20-1 and TRBJ1-1; a weak D match, TRBD1 (6 bases). The CDR3 runs 12 residues. CDR1 and CDR2 (germline): DFQATT, SNEGSKA (reference sequence). Trimming shortened V by 4 bases and J by 4 bases, and 10 bases separated the two germline ends.

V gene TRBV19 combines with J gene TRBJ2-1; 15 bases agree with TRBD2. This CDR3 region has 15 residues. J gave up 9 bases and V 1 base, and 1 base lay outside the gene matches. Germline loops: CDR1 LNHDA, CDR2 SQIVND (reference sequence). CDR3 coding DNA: TGTGCCAGTAGTATAGGGGGACTAGCGGGAGGTGAGCAGTTCTTC. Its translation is CASSIGGLAGGEQFF.

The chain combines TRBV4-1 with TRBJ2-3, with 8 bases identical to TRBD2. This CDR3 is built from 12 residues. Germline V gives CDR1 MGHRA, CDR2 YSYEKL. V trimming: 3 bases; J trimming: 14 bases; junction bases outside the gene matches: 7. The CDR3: CASSQAGTRLYF. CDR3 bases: TGCGCCAGCAGCCAGGCCGGGACTAGGCTGTATTTT.

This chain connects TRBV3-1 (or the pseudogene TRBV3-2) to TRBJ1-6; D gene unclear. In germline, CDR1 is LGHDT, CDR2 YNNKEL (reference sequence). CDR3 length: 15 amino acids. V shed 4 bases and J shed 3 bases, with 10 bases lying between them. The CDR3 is CASSPVEIYNSPLHF. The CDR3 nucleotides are TGTGCCAGCAGCCCAGTCGAAATCTATAATTCACCCCTCCACTTT.

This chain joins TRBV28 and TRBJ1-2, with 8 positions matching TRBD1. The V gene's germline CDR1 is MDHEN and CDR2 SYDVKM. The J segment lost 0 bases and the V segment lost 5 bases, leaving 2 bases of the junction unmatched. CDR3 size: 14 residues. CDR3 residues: CASSKQGANYGYTF. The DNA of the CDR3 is TGTGCCAGCAGTAAACAGGGGGCTAACTATGGCTACACCTTC.

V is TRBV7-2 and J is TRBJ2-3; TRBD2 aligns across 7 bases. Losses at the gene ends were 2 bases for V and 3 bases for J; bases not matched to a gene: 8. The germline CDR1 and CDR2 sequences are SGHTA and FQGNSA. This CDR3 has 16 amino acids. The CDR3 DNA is TGTGCCAGCAGCTTATCCGGTGGGGGGGGTACAGATACGCAGTATTTT. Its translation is CASSLSGGGGTDTQYF.

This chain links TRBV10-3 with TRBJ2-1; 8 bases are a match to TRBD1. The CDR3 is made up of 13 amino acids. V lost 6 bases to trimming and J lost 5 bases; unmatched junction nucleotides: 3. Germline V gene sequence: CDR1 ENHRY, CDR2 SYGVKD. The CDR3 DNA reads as TGTGCCATCAGGACGACAGGGGACAATGAGCAGTTCTTC. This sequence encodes CAIRTTGDNEQFF.

The CDR3 coding sequence is TGCGCCAGCAGCTTGGAGGACAGGGGGATTGAGCAGTTCTTC. Translated: CASSLEDRGIEQFF. This rearrangement joins TRBV5-1 to TRBJ2-1; TRBD1 agrees at 10 bases. The V segment lost 0 bases and the J segment 9 bases; nucleotides outside the gene matches: 3. The CDR3 extends over 14 amino acids. CDR1 and CDR2 from the germline V gene are SGHRS and YFSETQ.

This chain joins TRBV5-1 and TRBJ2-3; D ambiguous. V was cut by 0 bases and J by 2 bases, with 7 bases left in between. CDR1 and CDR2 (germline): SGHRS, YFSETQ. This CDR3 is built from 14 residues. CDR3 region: CASSLEAPTDTQYF. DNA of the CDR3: TGCGCCAGCAGCTTGGAAGCCCCCACAGATACGCAGTATTTT.

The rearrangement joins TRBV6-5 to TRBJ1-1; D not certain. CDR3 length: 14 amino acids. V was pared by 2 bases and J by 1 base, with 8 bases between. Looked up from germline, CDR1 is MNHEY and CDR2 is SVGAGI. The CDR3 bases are TGTGCCAGCAGTTACCGGGAGCCGAACACTGAAGCTTTCTTT. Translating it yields CASSYREPNTEAFF.

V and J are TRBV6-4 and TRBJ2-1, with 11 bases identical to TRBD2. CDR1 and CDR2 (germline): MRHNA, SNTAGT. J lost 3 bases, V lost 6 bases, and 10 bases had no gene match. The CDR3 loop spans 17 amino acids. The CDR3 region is CASSGTSGGGNYNEQFF. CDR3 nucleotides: TGTGCCAGCAGCGGGACTAGCGGAGGGGGAAACTACAATGAGCAGTTCTTC.

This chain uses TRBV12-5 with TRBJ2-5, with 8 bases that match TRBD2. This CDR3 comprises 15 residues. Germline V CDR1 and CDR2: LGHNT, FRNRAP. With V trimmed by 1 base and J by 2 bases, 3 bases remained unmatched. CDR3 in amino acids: CASGLGASGQETQYF. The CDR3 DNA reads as TGTGCTAGTGGTTTGGGGGCTAGCGGGCAAGAGACCCAGTACTTC.

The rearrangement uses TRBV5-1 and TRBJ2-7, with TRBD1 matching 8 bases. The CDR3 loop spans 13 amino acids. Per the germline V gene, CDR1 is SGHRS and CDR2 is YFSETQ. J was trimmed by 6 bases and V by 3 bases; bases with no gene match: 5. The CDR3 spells CASSSTGGSEQYV. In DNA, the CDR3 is TGCGCCAGCAGCTCTACAGGGGGAAGCGAGCAGTACGTC.

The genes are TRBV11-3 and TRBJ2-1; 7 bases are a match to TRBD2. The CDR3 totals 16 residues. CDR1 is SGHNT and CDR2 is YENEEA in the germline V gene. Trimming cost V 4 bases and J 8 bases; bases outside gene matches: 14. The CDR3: CASSWGGRLGIDEQFF. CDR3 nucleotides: TGTGCCAGCAGCTGGGGGGGGAGGCTAGGGATAGATGAGCAGTTCTTC.

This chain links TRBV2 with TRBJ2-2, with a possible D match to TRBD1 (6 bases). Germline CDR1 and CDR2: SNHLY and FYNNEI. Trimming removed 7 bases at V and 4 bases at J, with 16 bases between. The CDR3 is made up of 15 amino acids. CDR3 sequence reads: CASIGGATGTGELFF. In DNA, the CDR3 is TGTGCCAGCATAGGGGGAGCGACCGGCACCGGGGAGCTGTTTTTT. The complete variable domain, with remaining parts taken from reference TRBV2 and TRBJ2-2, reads EPEVTQTPSHQVTQMGQEVILRCVPISNHLYFYWYRQILGQKVEFLVSFYNNEISEKSEIFDDQFSVERPDGSNFTLKIRSTKLEDSAMYFCASIGGATGTGELFFGEGSRLTVL.

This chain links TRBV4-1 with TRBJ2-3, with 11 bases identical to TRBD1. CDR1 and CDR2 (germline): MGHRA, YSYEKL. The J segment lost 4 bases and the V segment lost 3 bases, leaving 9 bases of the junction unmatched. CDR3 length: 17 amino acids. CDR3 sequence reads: CASSQTPGQGVADTQYF. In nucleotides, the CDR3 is TGCGCCAGCAGCCAGACCCCGGGACAGGGGGTCGCAGATACGCAGTATTTT.

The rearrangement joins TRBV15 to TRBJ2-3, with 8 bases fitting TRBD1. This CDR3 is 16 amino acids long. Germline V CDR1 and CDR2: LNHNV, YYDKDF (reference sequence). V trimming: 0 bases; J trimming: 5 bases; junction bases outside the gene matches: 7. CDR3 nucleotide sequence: TGTGCCACCAGCAGAGATGGACAGGGTTCGGTAGATACGCAGTATTTT. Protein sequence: CATSRDGQGSVDTQYF.

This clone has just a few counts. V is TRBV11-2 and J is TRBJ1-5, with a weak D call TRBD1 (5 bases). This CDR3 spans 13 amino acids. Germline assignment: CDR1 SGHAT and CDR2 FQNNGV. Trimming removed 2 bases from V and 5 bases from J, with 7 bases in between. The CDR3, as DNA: TGTGCCAGCAGCTTATGGGGGGATCAGCCCCAGCATTTT. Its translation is CASSLWGDQPQHF.

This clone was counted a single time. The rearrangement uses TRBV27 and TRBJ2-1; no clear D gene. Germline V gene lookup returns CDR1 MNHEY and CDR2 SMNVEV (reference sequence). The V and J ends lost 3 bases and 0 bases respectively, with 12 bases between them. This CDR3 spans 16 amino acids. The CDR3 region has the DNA TGTGCCAGCAGTTTTGGCTTTACCAGCTCCTACAATGAGCAGTTCTTC. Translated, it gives CASSFGFTSSYNEQFF.

As DNA, the CDR3 is TGTGCCAGCAGTGCGACAGGGGGGACAGATACGCAGTATTTT. Encoded protein: CASSATGGTDTQYF. The V and J genes are TRBV27 and TRBJ2-3, with 9 bases fitting TRBD1. Unmatched junction bases numbered 3, after V lost 5 bases and J lost 3 bases. The CDR3 length is 14 residues. Germline CDR1 is MNHEY and CDR2 is SMNVEV (reference sequence).

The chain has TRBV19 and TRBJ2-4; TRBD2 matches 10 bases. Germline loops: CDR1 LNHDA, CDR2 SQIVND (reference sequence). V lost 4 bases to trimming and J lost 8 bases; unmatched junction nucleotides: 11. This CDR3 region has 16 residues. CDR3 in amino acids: CASSRASGRSGDIQYF. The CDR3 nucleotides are TGTGCCAGTAGTAGGGCTAGCGGGAGATCGGGAGACATTCAGTACTTC.

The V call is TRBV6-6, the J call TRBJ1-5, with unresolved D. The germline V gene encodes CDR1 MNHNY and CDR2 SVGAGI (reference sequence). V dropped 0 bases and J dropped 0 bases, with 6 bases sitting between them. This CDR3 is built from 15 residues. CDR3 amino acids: CASSYSAYSNQPQHF. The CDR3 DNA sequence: TGTGCCAGCAGTTACTCGGCATATAGCAATCAGCCCCAGCATTTT.